This TCR beta chain was captured by sequencing in a study of T cell repertoires in cytomegalovirus infection. Study-level information: Matching HLA type and CMV infection were both indicated by public TCR beta signatures. Study findings and constraints: The ex vivo response showed dominance by HLA-C-restricted CMV-specific TCR beta clonotypes.

V lost 5 bases to trimming and J lost 2 bases, with 20 bases between them. The CDR3 sequence is 17 residues long. There are a few counts of this clonotype. What it binds is unknown. Using its own MiXCR run on the reads, TCRdb lists one record per CDR3 protein. Found here are under 200,000 distinct CDR3 sequences, 17% of them singletons; the top ten hold around 20%. The sequencing sample was made of CD8+ T cells from PBMCs. The chain links TRBV12-3 or TRBV12-4 to TRBJ2-3; no reliable D call. The receptor comes from a human donor in good health (CMV status not recorded). Some clones in this sample may be carry-over from other donors' samples. In DNA, the CDR3 is TGTGCCAGCAGTCCCCCGCGAAGGGCCGAATCCACAGATACGCAGTATTTT. Its protein is CASSPPRRAESTDTQYF.